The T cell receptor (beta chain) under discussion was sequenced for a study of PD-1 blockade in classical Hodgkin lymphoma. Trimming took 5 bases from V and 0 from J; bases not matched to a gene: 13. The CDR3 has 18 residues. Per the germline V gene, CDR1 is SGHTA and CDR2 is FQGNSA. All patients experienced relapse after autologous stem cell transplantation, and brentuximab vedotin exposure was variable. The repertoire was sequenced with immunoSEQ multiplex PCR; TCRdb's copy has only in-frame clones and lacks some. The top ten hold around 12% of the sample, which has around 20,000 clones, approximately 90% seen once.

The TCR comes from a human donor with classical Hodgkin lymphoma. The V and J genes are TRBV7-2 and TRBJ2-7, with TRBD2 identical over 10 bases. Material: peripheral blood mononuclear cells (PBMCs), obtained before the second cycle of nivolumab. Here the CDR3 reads CASSPLLALAGVSYEQYF. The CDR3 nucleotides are TGTGCCAGCAGCCCCCTTCTCGCCCTAGCGGGGGTCTCCTACGAGCAGTACTTC.